The present T cell receptor (beta chain) was sequenced within a study of T cells after posttransplantation cyclophosphamide. The study, taken as a whole, reports: Blood and skin or GI T cell repertoires showed limited TRB overlap. Later blood repertoires were often dominated by clones from the donor CD8+ memory compartment.

Treatment was busulfan-fludarabine conditioning, a marrow graft, and cyclophosphamide on days +3 and +4. There are a few counts of this clone. Its antigen is currently unknown. Trimming cost V 1 base and J 2 bases, with 11 bases left between them. The germline V gene encodes CDR1 LGHNA and CDR2 YSLEER. CDR3 length: 15 residues. Assay used: immunoSEQ multiplex PCR; TCRdb lists only in-frame clones, some missing. The sample has about 3,800 clones, about 70% seen once. This sequence joins TRBV4-3 and TRBJ1-1; D is uncertain. The sample was CD8+ T cells sorted from PBMCs, taken 950 to 1,200 days after allogeneic stem cell transplant with posttransplant cyclophosphamide. This receptor was obtained from a female patient aged 40 to 55 who received an allogeneic stem cell transplant from a related donor, was CMV-positive, and had no GVHD. These T cells may partly come from the graft donor. The CDR3 coding sequence is TGCGCCAGCAGCCAAGGGAGGTTTGGAAACACTGAAGCTTTCTTT. It is translated as CASSQGRFGNTEAFF.